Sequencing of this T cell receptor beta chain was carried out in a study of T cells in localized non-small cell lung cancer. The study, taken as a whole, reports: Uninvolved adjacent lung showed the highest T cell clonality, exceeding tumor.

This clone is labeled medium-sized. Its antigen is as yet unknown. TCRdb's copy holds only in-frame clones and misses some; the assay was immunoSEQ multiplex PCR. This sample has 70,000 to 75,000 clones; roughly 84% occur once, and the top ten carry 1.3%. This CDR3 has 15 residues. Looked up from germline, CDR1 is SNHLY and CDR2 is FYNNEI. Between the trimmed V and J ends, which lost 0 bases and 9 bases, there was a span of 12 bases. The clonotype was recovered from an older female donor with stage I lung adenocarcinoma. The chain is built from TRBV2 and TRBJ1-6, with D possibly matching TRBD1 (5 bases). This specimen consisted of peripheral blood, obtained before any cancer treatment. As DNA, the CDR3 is TGTGCCAGCAGTGAAGCAGGGGAAATCGGTTCACCCCTCCACTTT. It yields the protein CASSEAGEIGSPLHF.